These T cell receptor beta chains were read from a single sample in a study of cytotoxic CD8 clonotypes in ibrutinib-treated CLL. Generated by immunoSEQ multiplex PCR, the TCRdb table keeps only in-frame clones and is missing some. The top ten clones hold around 13% of a sample with 130,000 or so clones, roughly 83% of them seen once. The source material was PBMCs, sampled after 12 months of ibrutinib treatment. All receptors come from a human donor with chronic lymphocytic leukemia. Each CDR3 is given with its conserved first and last residue.

TRBV28,CASSFYRSYEQYF
TRBV13,CASSLGLGQVGEQYF
TRBV9,CASSVSSGRSGELFF
TRBV5-6,CASSLGQDGGTQYF
TRBV7-2,CASTGQAHTEAFF
TRBV5-6,CASSLEVRPRWAFF
TRBV14,CASSRSSGIWLYEQYF
TRBV21-1,CASSKEGLKAGGPSDEQFF
TRBV29-1,CSGGRDIYNEQFF
TRBV29-1,CSVEVGTSGGTDTQYF
TRBV7-2,CASSTRISGSFYNEQFF
TRBV30,CATRTGKTSLNEKLFF
TRBV4-1,CASSQTPLRGHQPQHF
TRBV9,CASSVGQDNEKLFF
TRBV7-9,CASSKRGSGRPNYNEQFF
TRBV30,CAWSSNFNTDTQYF
TRBV2,CASNIRGEATEAFF
TRBV18,CASSPQGSNEKLFF
TRBV27,CASRGLAAADTQYF
TRBV2,CASSRDRHSNQPQHF